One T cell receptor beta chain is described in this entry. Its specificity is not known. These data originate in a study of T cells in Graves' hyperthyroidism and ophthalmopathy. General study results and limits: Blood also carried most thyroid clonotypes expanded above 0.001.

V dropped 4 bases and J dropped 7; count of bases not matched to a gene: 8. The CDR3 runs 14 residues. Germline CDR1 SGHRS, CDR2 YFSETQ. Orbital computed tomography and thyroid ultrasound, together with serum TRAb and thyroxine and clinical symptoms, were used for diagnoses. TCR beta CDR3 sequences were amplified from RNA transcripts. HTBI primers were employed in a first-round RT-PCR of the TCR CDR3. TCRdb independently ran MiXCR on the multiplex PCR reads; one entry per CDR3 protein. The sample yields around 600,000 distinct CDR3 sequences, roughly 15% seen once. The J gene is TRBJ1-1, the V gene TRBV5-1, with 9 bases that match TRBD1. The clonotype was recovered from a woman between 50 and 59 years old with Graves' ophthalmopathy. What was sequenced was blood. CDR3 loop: CASSPWTGEVEAFF. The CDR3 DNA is TGCGCCAGCAGCCCCTGGACAGGGGAGGTTGAAGCTTTCTTT.